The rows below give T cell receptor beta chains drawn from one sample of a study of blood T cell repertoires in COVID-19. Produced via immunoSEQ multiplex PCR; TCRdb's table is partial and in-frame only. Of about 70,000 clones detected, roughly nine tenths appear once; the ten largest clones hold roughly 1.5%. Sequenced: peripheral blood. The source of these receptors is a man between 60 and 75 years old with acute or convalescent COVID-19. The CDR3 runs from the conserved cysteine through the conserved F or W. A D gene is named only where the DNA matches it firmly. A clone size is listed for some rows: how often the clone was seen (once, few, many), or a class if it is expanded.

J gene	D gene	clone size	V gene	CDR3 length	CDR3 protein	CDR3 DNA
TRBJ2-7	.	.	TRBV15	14	CATSREKQGYEQYF	TGTGCCACCAGCAGAGAGAAACAGGGCTACGAGCAGTACTTC
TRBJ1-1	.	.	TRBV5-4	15	CASSLGGGMNTEAFF	TGTGCCAGCAGCTTGGGGGGGGGCATGAACACTGAAGCTTTCTTT
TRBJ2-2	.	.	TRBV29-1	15	CSALEGQTNTGELFF	TGCAGCGCTCTTGAGGGACAAACGAACACCGGGGAGCTGTTTTTT
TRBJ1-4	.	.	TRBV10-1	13	CAITGGGGEKLFF	TGCGCCATTACGGGGGGGGGCGGCGAAAAACTGTTTTTT
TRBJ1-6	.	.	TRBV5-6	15	CASSLEGRVGSPLHF	TGTGCCAGCAGCTTGGAGGGCAGGGTGGGATCACCCCTCCACTTT
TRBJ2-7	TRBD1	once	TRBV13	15	CASSARTGIISAQYF	TGTGCCAGCAGCGCTAGGACAGGTATAATTTCGGCTCAGTACTTC
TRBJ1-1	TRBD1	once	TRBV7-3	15	CASSSLGTANTEAFF	TGTGCCAGCAGCTCCCTCGGGACAGCGAACACTGAAGCTTTCTTT
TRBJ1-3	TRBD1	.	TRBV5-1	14	CASSPGQSLNTIYF	TGCGCCAGCAGCCCGGGACAGAGCCTGAACACCATATATTTT
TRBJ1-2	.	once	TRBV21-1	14	CASSTDGDLYGYTF	TGTGCCAGCAGCACGGACGGGGATCTCTATGGCTACACCTTC
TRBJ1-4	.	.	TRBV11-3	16	CASSPPRQGTNEKLFF	TGTGCCAGCAGCCCCCCGAGGCAGGGGACTAATGAAAAACTGTTTTTT
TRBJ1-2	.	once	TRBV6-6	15	CASSYSGQVVDGYTF	TGTGCCAGCAGTTACTCCGGACAAGTGGTGGATGGCTACACCTTC
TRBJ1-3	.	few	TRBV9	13	CASSVALGNTIYF	TGTGCCAGCAGCGTGGCCTTGGGAAACACCATATATTTT
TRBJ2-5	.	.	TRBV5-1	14	CASSLVSPGETQYF	TGCGCCAGCAGCTTGGTGTCTCCCGGGGAGACCCAGTACTTC
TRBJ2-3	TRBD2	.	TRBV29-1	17	CSVEDPTSGGHLDTQYF	TGCAGCGTTGAAGATCCCACTAGCGGGGGCCATCTAGATACGCAGTATTTT
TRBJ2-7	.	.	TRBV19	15	CASSITRPGSYEQYF	TGTGCCAGTAGTATCACCCGACCGGGCTCCTACGAGCAGTACTTC
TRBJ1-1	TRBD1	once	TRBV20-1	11	CSATGQGTAFF	TGCAGTGCTACGGGACAGGGGACAGCTTTCTTT
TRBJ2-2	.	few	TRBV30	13	CAWSVSSSGELFF	TGTGCCTGGAGTGTTAGTTCGTCCGGGGAGCTGTTTTTT
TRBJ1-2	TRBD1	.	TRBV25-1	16	CASSDFGQGVYYGYTF	TGTGCCAGCAGTGACTTTGGACAGGGGGTATACTATGGCTACACCTTC
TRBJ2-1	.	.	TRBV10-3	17	CAISGQAQGGAYNEQFF	TGTGCCATCAGTGGCCAGGCCCAGGGTGGCGCCTACAATGAGCAGTTCTTC
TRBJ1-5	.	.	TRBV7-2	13	CASSINRNQPQHF	TGTGCCAGCAGCATCAACCGGAATCAGCCCCAGCATTTT
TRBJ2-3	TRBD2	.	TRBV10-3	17	CATLSTSGGTLTDTQYF	TGTGCCACCCTGTCCACTAGCGGGGGGACTCTCACAGATACGCAGTATTTT
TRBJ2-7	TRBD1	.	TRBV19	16	CASSMGSGTASNEQYF	TGTGCCAGTAGTATGGGGTCCGGGACAGCAAGTAACGAGCAGTACTTC
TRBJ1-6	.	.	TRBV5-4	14	CASSLETSRAPLHF	TGTGCCAGCAGCCTAGAGACTAGTAGGGCACCCCTCCACTTT
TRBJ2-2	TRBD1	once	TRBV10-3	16	CAISEFYGTDPGELFF	TGTGCCATCAGTGAGTTTTACGGGACAGATCCCGGGGAGCTGTTTTTT
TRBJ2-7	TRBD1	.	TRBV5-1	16	CASARGTVTITYEQYF	TGCGCCAGCGCGCGAGGGACAGTCACTATTACCTACGAGCAGTACTTC
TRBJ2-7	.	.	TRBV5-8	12	CASSFGLLEQYF	TGTGCCAGCAGCTTCGGTCTCTTAGAGCAGTACTTC
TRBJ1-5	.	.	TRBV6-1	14	CASSETGVNQPQHF	TGTGCCAGCAGTGAAACAGGCGTAAATCAGCCCCAGCATTTT
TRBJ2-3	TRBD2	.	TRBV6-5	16	CASSYGLAGSRDTQYF	TGTGCCAGCAGTTACGGCCTAGCGGGGTCGAGAGATACGCAGTATTTT
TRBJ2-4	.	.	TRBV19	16	CASSIVSTGSKNIQYF	TGTGCCAGTAGTATAGTATCTACAGGGAGCAAAAACATTCAGTACTTC
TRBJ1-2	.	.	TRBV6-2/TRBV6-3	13	CASSYAYTGWYTF	TGTGCCAGCAGTTACGCATATACAGGGTGGTACACCTTC
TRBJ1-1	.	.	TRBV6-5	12	CASSAWTDEAFF	TGTGCCAGCTCCGCGTGGACAGACGAAGCTTTCTTT
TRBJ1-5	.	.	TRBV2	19	CASSAQRLPPVYSNQPQHF	TGTGCCAGCAGTGCCCAGAGACTACCGCCAGTATATAGCAATCAGCCCCAGCATTTT
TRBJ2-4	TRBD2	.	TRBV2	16	CASTGGGASHKNIQYF	TGTGCCAGCACTGGGGGGGGTGCTTCCCATAAAAACATTCAGTACTTC
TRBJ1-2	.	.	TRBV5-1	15	CASSLDWGQDYGYTF	TGCGCCAGCAGCTTGGATTGGGGGCAGGACTATGGCTACACCTTC
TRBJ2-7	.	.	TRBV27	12	CASSLSGGGQYF	TGTGCCAGCAGTTTATCTGGCGGCGGGCAGTACTTC
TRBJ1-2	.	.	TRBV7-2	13	CASSLVGWGGYTF	TGTGCCAGCAGCTTAGTAGGGTGGGGCGGCTACACCTTC
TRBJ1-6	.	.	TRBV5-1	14	CASSPDIYNSPLHF	TGCGCCAGCAGCCCCGACATCTATAATTCACCCCTCCACTTT
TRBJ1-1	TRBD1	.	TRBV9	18	CASSATGTGGLANTEAFF	TGTGCCAGCAGCGCTACCGGGACAGGAGGACTTGCGAACACTGAAGCTTTCTTT
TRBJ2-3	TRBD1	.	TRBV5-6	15	CASSLRTGGSDTQYF	TGTGCCAGCAGCTTACGGACAGGGGGCTCAGATACGCAGTATTTT